Listed below are T cell receptor beta chains from one sample, sequenced in a study of cytomegalovirus exposure and HLA in healthy donors. Clones were read by immunoSEQ multiplex PCR, and TCRdb kept only the in-frame ones, dropping some. The data show some 76,000 clones, approximately 72% seen once. Source material: PBMCs. Source of these receptors: a woman in her forties in good health and CMV-seropositive. The CDR3 runs from the conserved cysteine through the conserved F or W. A D gene is named only where the DNA matches it firmly. Where a row states a size, it is once, few, many or the class of an expanded clone; other rows omit it.

d_gene: TRBD2
abundance: .
v_gene: TRBV5-1
j_gene: TRBJ2-3
CDR3aa: CASRSSGGADTQYF
CDR3nt: TGCGCCAGCAGGTCAAGCGGGGGGGCAGATACGCAGTATTTT

d_gene: .
abundance: .
v_gene: TRBV28
j_gene: TRBJ1-1
CDR3aa: CASSTRQPNTEAFF
CDR3nt: TGTGCCAGCAGCACGCGACAGCCTAACACTGAAGCTTTCTTT

d_gene: .
abundance: .
v_gene: TRBV6-1
j_gene: TRBJ1-2
CDR3aa: CASSERRDSYGYTF
CDR3nt: TGTGCCAGCAGTGAACGCCGGGATTCCTATGGCTACACCTTC

d_gene: .
abundance: .
v_gene: TRBV27
j_gene: TRBJ1-3
CDR3aa: CASSSTRVGNTIYF
CDR3nt: TGTGCCAGCAGTTCGACCCGGGTGGGAAACACCATATATTTT

d_gene: TRBD2
abundance: .
v_gene: TRBV2
j_gene: TRBJ2-5
CDR3aa: CASSPLAGGRETQYF
CDR3nt: TGTGCCAGCAGCCCACTAGCGGGGGGGCGGGAGACCCAGTACTTC

d_gene: TRBD2
abundance: .
v_gene: TRBV28
j_gene: TRBJ2-3
CDR3aa: CASSFRGGGTDTQYF
CDR3nt: TGTGCCAGCAGTTTCCGGGGGGGCGGCACAGATACGCAGTATTTT

d_gene: .
abundance: .
v_gene: TRBV5-1
j_gene: TRBJ2-6
CDR3aa: CASSLVVSGANVLTF
CDR3nt: TGCGCCAGCAGCTTGGTCGTGTCTGGGGCCAACGTCCTGACTTTC

d_gene: .
abundance: .
v_gene: TRBV6-5
j_gene: TRBJ2-3
CDR3aa: CASSYRETDTQYF
CDR3nt: TGTGCCAGCAGTTACAGGGAGACAGATACGCAGTATTTT

d_gene: .
abundance: .
v_gene: TRBV9
j_gene: TRBJ1-2
CDR3aa: CASSARGEGRYGYTF
CDR3nt: TGTGCCAGCAGCGCCCGGGGGGAGGGCCGGTATGGCTACACCTTC

d_gene: .
abundance: .
v_gene: TRBV9
j_gene: TRBJ1-1
CDR3aa: CASSVEGFTEAFF
CDR3nt: TGTGCCAGCAGCGTAGAGGGGTTCACTGAAGCTTTCTTT

d_gene: TRBD1
abundance: .
v_gene: TRBV7-6
j_gene: TRBJ2-5
CDR3aa: CASSVATGGEETQYF
CDR3nt: TGTGCCAGCAGCGTTGCGACAGGGGGCGAAGAGACCCAGTACTTC

d_gene: TRBD1
abundance: few
v_gene: TRBV2
j_gene: TRBJ2-1
CDR3aa: CASSWDRSYNEQFF
CDR3nt: TGTGCCAGCAGTTGGGACAGAAGTTACAATGAGCAGTTCTTC

d_gene: TRBD1
abundance: few
v_gene: TRBV6-5
j_gene: TRBJ2-7
CDR3aa: CASSSWDSTYEQYF
CDR3nt: TGTGCCAGCAGTTCCTGGGACAGTACCTACGAGCAGTACTTC

d_gene: TRBD2
abundance: .
v_gene: TRBV30
j_gene: TRBJ2-1
CDR3aa: CAWRLLAGHNEQFF
CDR3nt: TGTGCCTGGAGATTATTAGCGGGGCACAATGAGCAGTTCTTC

d_gene: .
abundance: .
v_gene: TRBV4-3
j_gene: TRBJ1-1
CDR3aa: CASSQGQLNTEAFF
CDR3nt: TGCGCCAGCAGCCAAGGACAGTTGAACACTGAAGCTTTCTTT

d_gene: .
abundance: .
v_gene: TRBV28
j_gene: TRBJ1-5
CDR3aa: CASSTTRVGQPQHF
CDR3nt: TGTGCCAGCAGTACTACCAGGGTTGGTCAGCCCCAGCATTTT

d_gene: .
abundance: .
v_gene: TRBV18
j_gene: TRBJ1-1
CDR3aa: CASSTGRGGTEAFF
CDR3nt: TGTGCCAGCTCAACAGGCAGGGGTGGCACTGAAGCTTTCTTT

d_gene: .
abundance: once
v_gene: TRBV6-6
j_gene: TRBJ1-5
CDR3aa: CASSYPPESNQPQHF
CDR3nt: TGTGCCAGCAGTTACCCACCGGAGAGCAATCAGCCCCAGCATTTT

d_gene: .
abundance: .
v_gene: TRBV6-1
j_gene: TRBJ2-7
CDR3aa: CASSDNPGKIYEQYF
CDR3nt: TGTGCCAGCAGTGATAATCCGGGAAAGATCTACGAGCAGTACTTC

d_gene: .
abundance: .
v_gene: TRBV27
j_gene: TRBJ2-7
CDR3aa: CASSLYRGSYEQYF
CDR3nt: TGTGCCAGCAGTTTATATCGGGGGTCCTACGAGCAGTACTTC

d_gene: TRBD1
abundance: .
v_gene: TRBV6-5
j_gene: TRBJ1-5
CDR3aa: CASTYSGGQPQHF
CDR3nt: TGTGCCAGCACCTACTCAGGGGGCCAGCCCCAGCATTTT

d_gene: .
abundance: .
v_gene: TRBV5-4
j_gene: TRBJ1-3
CDR3aa: CASSSTGGPGNTIYF
CDR3nt: TGTGCCAGCAGCTCGACAGGCGGTCCTGGAAACACCATATATTTT

d_gene: TRBD1
abundance: .
v_gene: TRBV28
j_gene: TRBJ1-6
CDR3aa: CASTSGTANSPLHF
CDR3nt: TGTGCCAGCACTTCCGGGACAGCCAATTCACCCCTCCACTTT

d_gene: TRBD2
abundance: .
v_gene: TRBV7-2
j_gene: TRBJ2-3
CDR3aa: CASSRQAGGPPDTQYF
CDR3nt: TGTGCCAGCAGCCGCCAAGCGGGGGGGCCCCCCGATACGCAGTATTTT

d_gene: .
abundance: .
v_gene: TRBV19
j_gene: TRBJ2-2
CDR3aa: CASSIFLTGELFF
CDR3nt: TGTGCCAGTAGTATCTTCCTCACCGGGGAGCTGTTTTTT

d_gene: .
abundance: .
v_gene: TRBV6-5
j_gene: TRBJ1-5
CDR3aa: CASRDSSNQPQHF
CDR3nt: TGTGCCAGCAGGGACAGTAGCAATCAGCCCCAGCATTTT

d_gene: .
abundance: few
v_gene: TRBV6-1
j_gene: TRBJ1-1
CDR3aa: CASSWGKGLEAFF
CDR3nt: TGTGCCAGCAGTTGGGGAAAGGGGCTTGAAGCTTTCTTT

d_gene: TRBD1
abundance: .
v_gene: TRBV5-1
j_gene: TRBJ1-1
CDR3aa: CASSFQGAWNTEAFF
CDR3nt: TGCGCCAGCAGCTTCCAGGGGGCTTGGAACACTGAAGCTTTCTTT

d_gene: TRBD1
abundance: .
v_gene: TRBV5-8
j_gene: TRBJ1-1
CDR3aa: CASSLWDSLGAFF
CDR3nt: TGTGCCAGCAGCTTGTGGGACAGCCTCGGAGCTTTCTTT

d_gene: .
abundance: .
v_gene: TRBV2
j_gene: TRBJ1-2
CDR3aa: CASTSRAGYTF
CDR3nt: TGTGCCAGCACCTCAAGAGCTGGCTACACCTTC

d_gene: .
abundance: .
v_gene: TRBV30
j_gene: TRBJ1-3
CDR3aa: CAWSVQFGGNTIYF
CDR3nt: TGTGCCTGGAGTGTTCAGTTCGGGGGAAACACCATATATTTT

d_gene: .
abundance: .
v_gene: TRBV6-6
j_gene: TRBJ1-1
CDR3aa: CASSIYREWTEAFF
CDR3nt: TGTGCCAGCAGTATCTACAGGGAGTGGACTGAAGCTTTCTTT

d_gene: .
abundance: .
v_gene: TRBV9
j_gene: TRBJ2-7
CDR3aa: CASSPKGGHYEQYF
CDR3nt: TGTGCCAGCAGCCCAAAAGGGGGTCACTACGAGCAGTACTTC